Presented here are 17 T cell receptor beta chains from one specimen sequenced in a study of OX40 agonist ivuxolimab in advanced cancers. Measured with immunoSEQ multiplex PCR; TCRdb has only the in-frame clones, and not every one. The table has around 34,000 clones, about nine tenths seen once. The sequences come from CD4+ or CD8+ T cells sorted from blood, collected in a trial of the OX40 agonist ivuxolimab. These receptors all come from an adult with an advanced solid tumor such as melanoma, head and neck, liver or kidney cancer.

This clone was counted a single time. The CDR3 loop reads CASSSGAGGAYEQYF. As DNA, the CDR3 is TGTGCCAGCAGTTCGGGGGCAGGGGGGGCCTACGAGCAGTACTTC. V and J are TRBV28 and TRBJ2-7; D assignment may be TRBD1 or TRBD2 (7 bases each). Germline CDR1 reads MDHEN; CDR2 reads SYDVKM. V was cut by 4 bases and J by 2 bases, with 15 bases left in between. This CDR3 is 15 amino acids long.

The CDR3 DNA sequence: TGTGCCAGCAGTAACACAGGGGCCTACGAGCAGTACTTC. Protein sequence: CASSNTGAYEQYF. This chain joins TRBV28 and TRBJ2-7, with TRBD1 identical over 7 bases. Trimming took 5 bases from V and 2 from J; bases not matched to a gene: 3. The V gene's germline CDR1 is MDHEN and CDR2 SYDVKM. The CDR3 totals 13 residues.

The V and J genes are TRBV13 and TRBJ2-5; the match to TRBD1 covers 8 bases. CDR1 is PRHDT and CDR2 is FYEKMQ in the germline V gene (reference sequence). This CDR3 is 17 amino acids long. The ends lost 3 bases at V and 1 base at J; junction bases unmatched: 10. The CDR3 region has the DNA TGTGCCAGCAGCTTCGCAGGGGGCTCCCCCCTCCAAGAGACCCAGTACTTC. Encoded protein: CASSFAGGSPLQETQYF.

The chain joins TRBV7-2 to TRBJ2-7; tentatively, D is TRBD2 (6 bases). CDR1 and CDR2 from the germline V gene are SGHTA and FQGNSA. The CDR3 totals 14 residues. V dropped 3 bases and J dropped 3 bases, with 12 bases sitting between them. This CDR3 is CASSFAGSLYEQYF. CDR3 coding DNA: TGTGCCAGCAGCTTTGCGGGATCCCTCTACGAGCAGTACTTC.

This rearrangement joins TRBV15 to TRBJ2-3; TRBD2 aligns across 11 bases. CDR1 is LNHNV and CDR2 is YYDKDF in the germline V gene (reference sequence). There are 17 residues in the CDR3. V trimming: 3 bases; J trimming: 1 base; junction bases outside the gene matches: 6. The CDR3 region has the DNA TGTGCCACCAGCAGTACGCAACTAGCGGGGGGCACAGATACGCAGTATTTT. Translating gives CATSSTQLAGGTDTQYF.

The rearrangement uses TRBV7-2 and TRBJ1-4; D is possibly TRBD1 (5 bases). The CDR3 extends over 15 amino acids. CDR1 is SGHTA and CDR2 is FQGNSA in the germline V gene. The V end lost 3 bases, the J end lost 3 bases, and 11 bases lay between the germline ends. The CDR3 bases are TGTGCCAGCAGCTTGCTGGGGGGATCTAATGAAAAACTGTTTTTT. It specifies CASSLLGGSNEKLFF.

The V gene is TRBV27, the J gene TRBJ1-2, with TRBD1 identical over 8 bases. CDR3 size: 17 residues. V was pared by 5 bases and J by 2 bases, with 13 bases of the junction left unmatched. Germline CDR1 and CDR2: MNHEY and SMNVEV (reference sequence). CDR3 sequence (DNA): TGTGCCAGCAGTACTACAGGGGGTGGTTTCAGGAACTATGGCTACACCTTC. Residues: CASSTTGGGFRNYGYTF.

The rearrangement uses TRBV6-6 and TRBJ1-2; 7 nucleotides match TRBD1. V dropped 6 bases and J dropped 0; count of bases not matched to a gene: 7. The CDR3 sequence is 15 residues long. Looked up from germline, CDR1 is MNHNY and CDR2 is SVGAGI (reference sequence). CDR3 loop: CASRPSTGTNYGYTF. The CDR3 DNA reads TGTGCCAGCAGACCTTCGACAGGGACTAACTATGGCTACACCTTC.

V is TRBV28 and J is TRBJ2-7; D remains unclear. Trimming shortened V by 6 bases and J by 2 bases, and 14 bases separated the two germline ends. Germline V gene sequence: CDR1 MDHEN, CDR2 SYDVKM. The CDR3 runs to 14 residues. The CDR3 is CASRKISATYEQYF. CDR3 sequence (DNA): TGTGCCAGCAGGAAAATCTCAGCTACCTACGAGCAGTACTTC.

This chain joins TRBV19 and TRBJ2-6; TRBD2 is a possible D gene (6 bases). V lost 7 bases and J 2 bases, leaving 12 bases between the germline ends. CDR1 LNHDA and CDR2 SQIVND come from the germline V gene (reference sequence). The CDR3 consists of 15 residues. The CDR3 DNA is TGTGCCAGTATCGATGAGCGGGCTGGGGCCAACGTCCTGACTTTC. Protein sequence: CASIDERAGANVLTF.

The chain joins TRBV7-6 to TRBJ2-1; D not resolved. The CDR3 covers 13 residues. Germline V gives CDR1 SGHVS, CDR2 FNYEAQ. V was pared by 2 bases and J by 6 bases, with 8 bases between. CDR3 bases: TGTGCCAGCAGCTTATCGGGTTTCAATGAGCAGTTCTTC. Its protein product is CASSLSGFNEQFF.

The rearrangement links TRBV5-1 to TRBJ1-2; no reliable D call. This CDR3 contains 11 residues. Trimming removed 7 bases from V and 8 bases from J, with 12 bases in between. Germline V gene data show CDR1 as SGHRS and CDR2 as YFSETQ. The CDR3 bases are TGCGCCAGCTCGATCGGCGAAGGCTACACCTTC. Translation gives CASSIGEGYTF.

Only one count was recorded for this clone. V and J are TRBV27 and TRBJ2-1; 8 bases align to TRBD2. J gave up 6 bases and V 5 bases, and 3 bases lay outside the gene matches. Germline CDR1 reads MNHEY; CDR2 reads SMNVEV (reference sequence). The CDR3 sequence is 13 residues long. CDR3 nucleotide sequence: TGTGCCAGCAGTCCAGGACTAGCCAATGAGCAGTTCTTC. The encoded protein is CASSPGLANEQFF.

DNA of the CDR3: TGTGCCAGCAGCTTAGACGGGAGCACAGATACGCAGTATTTT. Translating gives CASSLDGSTDTQYF. The chain couples TRBV7-9 to TRBJ2-3, with D unclear. The CDR3 totals 14 residues. Trimming shortened V by 1 base and J by 0 bases, and 5 bases separated the two germline ends. CDR1 and CDR2 from the germline V gene are SEHNR and FQNEAQ (reference sequence). The full variable domain, rest sourced from reference TRBV7-9 and TRBJ2-3, is DTGVSQNPRHKITKRGQNVTFRCDPISEHNRLYWYRQTLGQGPEFLTYFQNEAQLEKSRLLSDRFSAERPKGSFSTLEIQRTEQGDSAMYLCASSLDGSTDTQYFGPGTRLTVL.

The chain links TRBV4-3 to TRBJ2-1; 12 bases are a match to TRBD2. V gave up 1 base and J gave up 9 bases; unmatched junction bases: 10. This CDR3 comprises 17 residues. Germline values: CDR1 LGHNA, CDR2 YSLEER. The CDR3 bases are TGCGCCAGCAGCCAAGGGTTATCTAGCGGGGGGGCAGCTGAGCAGTTCTTC. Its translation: CASSQGLSSGGAAEQFF.

The CDR3 region is CASSERGGRSGELFF. In DNA, the CDR3 is TGCGCCAGCAGTGAGCGGGGGGGCCGGTCCGGGGAGCTGTTTTTT. The gene calls are TRBV10-2 and TRBJ2-2; 8 bases match TRBD2. Trimming removed 2 bases from V and 6 bases from J; junction bases left unmatched: 5. This CDR3 has 15 amino acids. Germline V gene data show CDR1 as WSHSY and CDR2 as SAAADI.

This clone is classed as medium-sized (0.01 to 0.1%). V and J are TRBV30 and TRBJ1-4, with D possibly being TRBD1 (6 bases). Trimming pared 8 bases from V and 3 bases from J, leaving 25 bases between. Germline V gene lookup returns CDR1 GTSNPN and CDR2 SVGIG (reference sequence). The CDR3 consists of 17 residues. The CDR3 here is CAGLRPDQGPANEKLFF. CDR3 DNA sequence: TGTGCCGGCCTTCGTCCCGACCAGGGGCCAGCTAATGAAAAACTGTTTTTT.